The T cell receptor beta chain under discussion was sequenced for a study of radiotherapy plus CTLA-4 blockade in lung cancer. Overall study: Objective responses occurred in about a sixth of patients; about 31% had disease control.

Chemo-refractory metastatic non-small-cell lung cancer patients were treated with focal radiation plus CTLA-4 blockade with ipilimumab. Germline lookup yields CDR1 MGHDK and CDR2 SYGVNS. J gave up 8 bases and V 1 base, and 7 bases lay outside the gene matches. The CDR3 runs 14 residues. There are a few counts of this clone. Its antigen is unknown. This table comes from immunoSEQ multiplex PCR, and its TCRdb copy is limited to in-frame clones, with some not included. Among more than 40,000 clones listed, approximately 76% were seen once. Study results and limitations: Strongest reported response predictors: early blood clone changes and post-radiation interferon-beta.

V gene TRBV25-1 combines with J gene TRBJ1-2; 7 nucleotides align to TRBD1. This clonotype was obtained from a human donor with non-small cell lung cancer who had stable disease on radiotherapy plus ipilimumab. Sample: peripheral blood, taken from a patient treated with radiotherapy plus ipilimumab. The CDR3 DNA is TGTGCCAGCAGTGAATTTAGGACAGGAGACGGCTACACCTTC. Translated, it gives CASSEFRTGDGYTF.